Following are 28 T cell receptor beta chains from one sample sequenced in a study of T cell repertoires in cytomegalovirus infection. Their cognate antigens are unknown. TCRdb used MiXCR to reprocess the reads, holding one entry per CDR3 protein. The table includes some 560,000 distinct CDR3 sequences, around two fifths detected once. This specimen was cultured PBMCs, taken from culture after CMV antigen stimulation. The origin of the receptors is a human donor in good health (CMV status not recorded). Some clones in this sample may be carry-over from other donors' samples.

The sample holds many counts of this clonotype. The gene calls are TRBV7-2 and TRBJ2-3; D gene uncertain. Germline assignment: CDR1 SGHTA and CDR2 FQGNSA. V lost 5 bases, J lost 4 bases, and 13 bases lay in between. This CDR3 has 14 amino acids. CDR3: CASSQSESSDTQYF. The CDR3 bases are TGTGCCAGCAGCCAATCGGAGAGTTCAGATACGCAGTATTTT.

The chain joins TRBV20-1 to TRBJ2-1, with D perhaps matching TRBD2 (5 bases). The germline CDR1 and CDR2 sequences are DFQATT and SNEGSKA (reference sequence). The CDR3 covers 13 residues. Trimming took off 3 bases at V and 3 bases at J, with 9 bases between the two ends. The CDR3 region has the DNA TGCAGTGCTAGCCCAGGACTCTACAATGAGCAGTTCTTC. It codes for CSASPGLYNEQFF.

This clonotype was counted at least ten times. The chain combines TRBV6-1 with TRBJ1-5; D gene unclear. The germline gives CDR1 MNHNS, CDR2 SASEGT. This CDR3 is 15 amino acids long. The ends were cut back, 8 bases at V and 4 bases at J, with 18 bases in the middle. The CDR3 reads CASAPLSMANQPQHF. CDR3 coding DNA: TGTGCCAGCGCACCCTTGAGTATGGCTAATCAGCCCCAGCATTTT.

The chain joins TRBV12-3 or TRBV12-4 to TRBJ1-1; D uncertain. Trimming shortened V by 8 bases and J by 0 bases, and 7 bases separated the two germline ends. This CDR3 contains 12 residues. Here the CDR3 DNA reads TGTGCCAGCTCCCGATTGAACACTGAAGCTTTCTTT. Residues: CASSRLNTEAFF.

The chain employs TRBV19 and TRBJ1-1, with D perhaps matching TRBD1 (6 bases). This CDR3 region has 15 residues. Germline V CDR1 and CDR2: LNHDA, SQIVND (reference sequence). Trimming removed 5 bases at V and 0 bases at J, with 13 bases between. The chain's CDR3 is CASSPSDRLNTEAFF. The CDR3 coding sequence is TGTGCCAGTAGTCCATCGGACAGACTGAACACTGAAGCTTTCTTT.

J is TRBJ1-2 and V is TRBV28, with 9 bases lining up with TRBD1. Looked up from germline, CDR1 is MDHEN and CDR2 is SYDVKM. The CDR3 contains 16 residues. V lost 5 bases and J lost 0; bases outside the gene matches: 7. CDR3 nucleotide sequence: TGTGCCAGCAGTCCCTCCCGGGACAGGGCTAACTATGGCTACACCTTC. Translating it yields CASSPSRDRANYGYTF.

The CDR3 region is CASSQESLQSTDTQYF. As DNA, the CDR3 is TGCGCCAGCAGCCAAGAGTCCCTTCAAAGCACAGATACGCAGTATTTT. The chain uses TRBV4-3 and TRBJ2-3; D not resolved. Germline V lookup: CDR1 LGHNA, CDR2 YSLEER. There are 16 residues in the CDR3. V shed 0 bases and J shed 0 bases, with 10 bases lying between them.

The chain links TRBV29-1 to TRBJ2-7; no firm D call. Per germline, CDR1 SQVTM and CDR2 ANQGSEA. The CDR3 contains 12 residues. V shed 4 bases and J shed 0 bases, with 7 bases lying between them. The CDR3 bases are TGCAGCGTTGGAGTGGGCTCCTACGAGCAGTACTTC. This codes for CSVGVGSYEQYF.

This clonotype was seen only a few times. J is TRBJ2-7 and V is TRBV7-6; D possibly corresponds to TRBD2 (6 bases). V was trimmed by 4 bases and J by 5 bases, leaving 15 bases between them. Germline V gene lookup returns CDR1 SGHVS and CDR2 FNYEAQ. This CDR3 spans 14 amino acids. CDR3 sequence reads: CASSWTETRDEQYF. The CDR3 coding sequence is TGTGCCAGCAGCTGGACCGAGACTAGAGACGAGCAGTACTTC.

The genes are TRBV6-5 and TRBJ1-5; 11 bases agree with TRBD1. The germline gives CDR1 MNHEY, CDR2 SVGAGI. Trimming removed 4 bases from V and 9 bases from J; junction bases left unmatched: 11. The CDR3 has 16 residues. Here the CDR3 reads CASSSDRDRGARPQHF. The CDR3 DNA reads TGTGCCAGCAGTTCCGATCGGGACAGGGGGGCTCGGCCCCAGCATTTT.

This clonotype was picked up a small number of times. The gene calls are TRBV20-1 and TRBJ1-1; no reliable D call. The germline V and J ends were trimmed by 3 bases and 0 bases, with 8 bases remaining between them. The CDR3 covers 13 residues. Germline CDR1 DFQATT, CDR2 SNEGSKA (reference sequence). The CDR3 bases are TGCAGTGCTAGTCCTGACATGAACACTGAAGCTTTCTTT. This encodes CSASPDMNTEAFF.

V is TRBV9 and J is TRBJ1-1, with unresolved D. V was pared by 3 bases and J by 4 bases, with 19 bases between. Germline V gene sequence: CDR1 SGDLS, CDR2 YYNGEE. This CDR3 is built from 16 residues. The CDR3 DNA reads as TGTGCCAGCAGCGATGGAGGGTCCCCCCTGGCCACTGAAGCTTTCTTT. Translated, it gives CASSDGGSPLATEAFF.

This clonotype has just a few counts. The gene calls are TRBV28 and TRBJ2-5; 9 bases align to TRBD1. There are 15 residues in the CDR3. V was clipped by 4 bases and J by 4 bases; unmatched bases: 7. Germline CDR1 MDHEN, CDR2 SYDVKM. The CDR3 region has the DNA TGTGCCAGCAGTTCCGGGACAGGGTTGCGAGAGACCCAGTACTTC. Encoded protein: CASSSGTGLRETQYF.

This clonotype turned up a few times. This sequence joins TRBV6-2 or TRBV6-3 and TRBJ2-7, with D tentatively TRBD1 (5 bases). CDR3 size: 14 residues. The V gene's germline CDR1 is MNHEY and CDR2 SVGEGT. Trimming took 2 bases from V and 4 from J, leaving 12 bases between them. CDR3 coding DNA: TGTGCCAGCAGTTACATCCGAAGGGGTTACGAGCAGTACTTC. Protein: CASSYIRRGYEQYF.

This chain links TRBV11-2 with TRBJ1-4, with D possibly matching TRBD1 (5 bases). The germline V gene encodes CDR1 SGHAT and CDR2 FQNNGV. This CDR3 has 15 residues. Trimming stripped 0 bases from V and 3 bases from J, with 8 bases between. CDR3 nucleotides: TGTGCCAGCAGCTTAGATGCGACAGCTAATGAAAAACTGTTTTTT. As protein: CASSLDATANEKLFF.

The chain is built from TRBV2 and TRBJ2-5; 7 bases align to TRBD1. Germline loops: CDR1 SNHLY, CDR2 FYNNEI. The junction had 3 bases not matched to a gene; V was cut back by 1 base and J by 1 base. CDR3 length: 15 amino acids. This chain's CDR3 is CASSEDRGPQETQYF. The CDR3 bases are TGTGCCAGCAGTGAAGATAGGGGGCCCCAAGAGACCCAGTACTTC.

The rearrangement uses TRBV6-6 and TRBJ1-2; D unclear. This CDR3 contains 15 residues. Germline-derived CDR1 and CDR2 are MNHNY and SVGAGI (reference sequence). With 5 bases removed from V and 3 bases from J, the gap between germline ends came to 16 bases. CDR3 residues: CASSHTESYYYGYTF. CDR3 nucleotides: TGTGCCAGCAGTCACACCGAGTCCTACTACTATGGCTACACCTTC.

This clonotype was seen more than once but under ten times. For the CDR3, the DNA is TGTGCCAGCAGCCCCCTAGCGTACAAAAACATTCAGTACTTC. This codes for CASSPLAYKNIQYF. The chain joins TRBV14 to TRBJ2-4, with a weak D call TRBD2 (6 bases). Germline lookup yields CDR1 SGHDN and CDR2 FVKESK. Trimming took off 4 bases at V and 3 bases at J, with 10 bases between the two ends. This CDR3 has 14 amino acids.

The chain combines TRBV27 with TRBJ2-1; 8 bases are a match to TRBD1. V lost 5 bases, J lost 2 bases, and 8 bases stayed unmatched. Germline V gene lookup returns CDR1 MNHEY and CDR2 SMNVEV (reference sequence). This CDR3 region has 16 residues. The CDR3 loop is CASSPSTGETYNEQFF. CDR3 nucleotide sequence: TGTGCCAGCAGTCCGTCGACAGGGGAGACCTACAATGAGCAGTTCTTC.

The J gene is TRBJ1-3, the V gene TRBV12-3 or TRBV12-4; a weak D match, TRBD1 (6 bases). This CDR3 region has 14 residues. Deletions cut 7 bases from V and 7 bases from J, with 17 bases between. The CDR3: CASTRDRPWNTIYF. CDR3 bases: TGTGCCAGCACCCGAGACAGGCCGTGGAACACCATATATTTT.

The rearrangement links TRBV5-4 to TRBJ1-1, with D perhaps TRBD1 (6 bases). Germline CDR1 is SGHNT and CDR2 is YYREEE (reference sequence). This CDR3 contains 14 residues. Between the trimmed V and J ends, which lost 2 bases and 8 bases, there was a span of 16 bases. The DNA for the CDR3 is TGTGCCAGCAGCTTTTCAATGACAGGAACAGAAGCTTTCTTT. The encoded protein is CASSFSMTGTEAFF.

The CDR3 here is CASSSQTTYEQYF. CDR3 in DNA: TGTGCCAGCAGCTCACAGACCACCTACGAGCAGTACTTC. The genes are TRBV7-2 and TRBJ2-7; D unresolved. Germline V CDR1 and CDR2: SGHTA, FQGNSA. The CDR3 length is 13 residues. Trimming removed 4 bases from V and 2 bases from J, with 9 bases in between.

A remark on this clonotype: A single base separates this from a much larger clone, so it may be a read error. This rearrangement joins TRBV15 to TRBJ1-1; 9 bases are shared with TRBD1. Trimming removed 5 bases from V and 0 bases from J; junction bases left unmatched: 1. The CDR3 totals 14 residues. The germline V gene has CDR1 LNHNV and CDR2 YYDKDF (reference sequence). CDR3 region: CATSRDRVNTEAFF. The DNA for the CDR3 is TGTGCCACCAGCCGGGACAGGGTGAACACTGAAGCTTTCTTT.

The V call is TRBV7-8, the J call TRBJ2-7; the D is unclear. This CDR3 contains 13 residues. Trimming stripped 5 bases from V and 1 base from J, with 9 bases between. Germline CDR1 is SGHVS and CDR2 is FQNEAQ. In DNA, the CDR3 is TGTGCCAGCAGCCGCAGTCTTTCCTACGAGCAGTACTTC. Protein: CASSRSLSYEQYF.

The chain couples TRBV12-3 or TRBV12-4 to TRBJ1-6; D gene unclear. CDR3 length: 13 residues. The germline V and J ends were trimmed by 8 bases and 11 bases, with 16 bases remaining between them. The CDR3 DNA is TGTGCCAGCTCTGGGAGTTTTCGGACACCCCTCCACTTT. It encodes CASSGSFRTPLHF.

The V gene is TRBV19, the J gene TRBJ1-2; no reliable D call. V was shortened by 3 bases and J by 4 bases, with 12 bases between the two germline ends. From germline, CDR1 is LNHDA and CDR2 SQIVND (reference sequence). The CDR3 extends over 14 amino acids. The CDR3 DNA follows: TGTGCCAGTAGTATCACGAGGATCCCCTATGGCTACACCTTC. Its protein product is CASSITRIPYGYTF.

This clonotype was observed a few times. This chain joins TRBV7-8 and TRBJ1-4; TRBD1 aligns across 8 bases. CDR1 SGHVS and CDR2 FQNEAQ come from the germline V gene. Germline trimming cut 3 bases from V and 7 bases from J; bases unmatched to any gene: 1. This CDR3 is 13 amino acids long. Written as DNA, the CDR3 is TGTGCCAGCAGCTTCGACAGGGGTGAAAAACTGTTTTTT. The encoded protein is CASSFDRGEKLFF.

This clonotype was seen a few times. J is TRBJ2-7 and V is TRBV7-2; TRBD1 matches at 7 bases. The CDR3 has 15 residues. CDR1 is SGHTA, CDR2 FQGNSA, per germline. V lost 2 bases and J lost 4; bases outside the gene matches: 8. DNA of the CDR3: TGTGCCAGCAGCTTATATGCGAGGGGGCTATACGAGCAGTACTTC. Protein: CASSLYARGLYEQYF. Using reference TRBV7-2 and TRBJ2-7 for the parts outside the CDR3, the full variable domain is GAGVSQSPSNKVTEKGKDVELRCDPISGHTALYWYRQSLGQGLEFLIYFQGNSAPDKSGLPSDRFSAERTGGSVSTLTIQRTQQEDSAVYLCASSLYARGLYEQYFGPGTRLTVT.